This record covers a single T cell receptor beta chain. Its matching antigen is unknown. TCR beta CDR3 regions were amplified from RNA transcripts. Researchers ran a first-round RT-PCR on the TCR CDR3 using the HTBI primer set. TCRdb processed the multiplex PCR reads anew with MiXCR; each CDR3 protein has one entry. The sample carries about 600,000 distinct CDR3 sequences, 15% to 20% recorded once. The data were obtained in a study of T cells in Graves' hyperthyroidism and ophthalmopathy. Whole-study context: Specimen type is peripheral blood, collected at initial diagnosis prior to any treatment. Regarding the study as a whole: Separation of ophthalmopathy from stable hyperthyroidism was achieved by a 13 V-J model.

CDR3 size: 15 residues. Germline V gene data show CDR1 as SGHRS and CDR2 as YFSETQ. V dropped 4 bases and J dropped 4 bases, with 17 bases sitting between them. Material: blood. This receptor was identified in a woman aged 40 to 55 with Graves' ophthalmopathy. This chain joins TRBV5-1 and TRBJ1-2; TRBD1 might be the D (6 bases). The CDR3: CASSAGGGGGYGYTF. As DNA, the CDR3 is TGCGCCAGCAGCGCCGGCGGGGGAGGGGGCTATGGCTACACCTTC.